This T cell receptor (beta chain) was identified in a study of CD8+ T cells in alopecia areata. Study information: Treated patients took oral tofacitinib at 5 to 10 mg twice daily. Tofacitinib treatment spanned 6 to 18 months, with 6 months off drug afterward.

RNA extraction was followed by reverse transcription into cDNA, which acted as the sequencing template. Generated by immunoSEQ multiplex PCR, the TCRdb table keeps only in-frame clones and is missing some. The table has roughly 140,000 clones, about 51% seen once. Study-level results: Higher clonality was seen in lesional scalp than in normal scalp, especially in alopecia totalis/universalis.

CDR3 length equals 13 residues. Germline loops: CDR1 MNHEY, CDR2 SMNVEV (reference sequence). Trimming cost V 5 bases and J 4 bases, with 12 bases left between them. This clone was observed a few times. Its target is not known. Peripheral blood and lesional scalp punch biopsies came from alopecia areata patients. The genes are TRBV27 and TRBJ2-7; D is ambiguous. This clonotype originated in a human donor with alopecia areata. The specimen comprised CD8+ T cells sorted from blood, sampled at week 0. CDR3 in DNA: TGTGCCAGCAGTGTGGGTTCGAGATACGAGCAGTACTTC. Translating it yields CASSVGSRYEQYF.